What follows describes a single T cell receptor (beta chain). This sample was included in a study of shared clonotypes between healthy human individuals. In germline, CDR1 is SGHVS, CDR2 FQNEAQ. Trimming left V 5 bases short and J 7 bases short, with 11 bases between. The CDR3 is 13 residues long. Method: immunoSEQ multiplex PCR; TCRdb's copy keeps in-frame clones and lacks some. The sample carries 2,500,000 or so clones, 90% to 95% recorded once. The chain joins TRBV7-8 to TRBJ2-2; D remains unclear. The sample taken for sequencing was naive CD4+ T cells sorted from blood. The subset denotes: CD45RA+ positively selected. The clonotype was recovered from a man between 18 and 29 years old in good health. The CDR3 DNA follows: TGTGCCAGCAGCACCTTTATTGGCGGGGAGCTGTTTTTT. It yields the protein CASSTFIGGELFF.